The source of this TCR beta chain is a study of graft-versus-host responses after intestinal transplantation. Whole-study results and caveats: Patients with graft-donor T cell macrochimerism had high graft-versus-host to host-versus-graft clonal ratios in allografts.

Details on this clone: What it binds is not known.

The CDR3 contains 12 residues. The germline V gene has CDR1 GTSNPN and CDR2 SVGIG (reference sequence). The V and J ends lost 5 bases and 1 base, in that order; junction bases with no gene match: 0. The table came from immunoSEQ multiplex PCR; TCRdb's copy has only in-frame clones and leaves some out. The data hold approximately 90,000 clones, with 85% to 95% observed a single time. This specimen consisted of unstimulated CD8+ T cells sorted from spleen or lymph node cells, obtained before intestinal transplant. The rearrangement links TRBV30 to TRBJ2-5; TRBD1 matches at 8 bases. This receptor was taken from a human donor who received an intestinal transplant. CDR3 in amino acids: CAWDRGQETQYF. CDR3 bases: TGTGCCTGGGACAGGGGCCAAGAGACCCAGTACTTC.